This TCR beta chain emerged from a study of shared clonotypes between healthy human individuals. This table comes from immunoSEQ multiplex PCR, and its TCRdb copy is limited to in-frame clones, with some not included. Of about half a million clones listed, roughly 85% are singletons. The donors were adults (healthy and HIV-negative) with no recent acute infections or vaccinations. The CDR3 is 14 amino acids. V was trimmed by 7 bases and J by 7 bases, leaving 17 bases between them. Germline V CDR1 and CDR2: WNHNN, SYGVQD (reference sequence). This chain connects TRBV10-1 to TRBJ1-5, with D unclear. The clonotype comes from a woman in her thirties or forties in good health. Some clones in this sample may be carry-over from other donors' samples. Sequenced material: PBMCs. The CDR3 bases are TGCGCCAGCAACGAGAGGTATCTAGGGCAGCCCCAGCATTTT. This codes for CASNERYLGQPQHF.